A selection of T cell receptor beta chains follows, all from one sample in a study of T cell repertoires in cytomegalovirus infection. Using its own MiXCR run on the reads, TCRdb lists one record per CDR3 protein. The sample contains around 530,000 distinct CDR3 sequences, 26% of which appear only once. Sequencing input: PBMCs. These receptors were obtained from a human donor in good health (CMV status not recorded). Some clones in this sample may be carry-over from other donors' samples. Each CDR3 is given with its conserved first and last residue. The D gene is left open where the match is weak. Some rows have no size entry. The others give once, few or many, or a class for an expanded clone.

d_call j_call clone_size v_call cdr3_aa cdr3_nt
TRBD1 TRBJ2-2 few TRBV12-3/TRBV12-4 CASLRDSNTGELFF TGTGCCAGCCTAAGGGACAGCAACACCGGGGAGCTGTTTTTT
TRBD2 TRBJ2-1 many TRBV7-2 CASRGTSGSVDEQFF TGTGCCAGCAGGGGGACTAGCGGGAGTGTCGATGAGCAGTTCTTC
TRBD2 TRBJ2-3 few TRBV12-3/TRBV12-4 CASTRGGDTQYF TGTGCCAGCACCCGGGGAGGGGATACGCAGTATTTT
TRBD1 TRBJ1-5 few TRBV10-3 CAISATGGGQPQHF TGTGCCATCAGCGCTACAGGGGGCGGACAGCCCCAGCATTTT
- TRBJ2-1 - TRBV6-2/TRBV6-3 CASKTQDGSQFF TGTGCCAGCAAGACCCAAGACGGCTCGCAGTTCTTC
- TRBJ2-7 few TRBV7-9 CASSSRVYEQYF TGTGCCAGCAGCTCAAGGGTTTACGAGCAGTACTTC
- TRBJ2-1 - TRBV6-2/TRBV6-3 CASNPVGGVGDEQFF TGTGCCAGCAATCCTGTAGGGGGAGTCGGGGATGAGCAGTTCTTC
TRBD2 TRBJ2-5 - TRBV12-3/TRBV12-4 CASSSSGIGETQYF TGTGCCAGCAGTTCAAGCGGGATAGGCGAGACCCAGTACTTC
TRBD2 TRBJ2-7 - TRBV9 CASSVGASGSYEQYF TGTGCCAGCAGCGTAGGGGCCAGCGGGAGTTACGAGCAGTACTTC
TRBD2 TRBJ2-1 - TRBV4-1 CASSQDWRASGRKDNEQFF TGCGCCAGCAGCCAAGATTGGAGGGCTAGCGGGAGGAAAGACAATGAGCAGTTCTTC
- TRBJ2-5 - TRBV5-1 CASSLEAGMETQYF TGCGCCAGCAGCTTGGAGGCGGGGATGGAGACCCAGTACTTC
- TRBJ1-2 many TRBV7-8 CASSPRYSRLYGYTF TGTGCCAGCAGCCCCCGATATAGCAGGCTATATGGCTACACCTTC
- TRBJ2-5 - TRBV4-1 CASSLRWAQETQYF TGTGCCAGCAGCCTCCGTTGGGCCCAAGAGACCCAGTACTTC
- TRBJ2-5 many TRBV7-2 CASSSKGGWRETQYF TGTGCCAGCAGCTCTAAGGGCGGGTGGCGAGAGACCCAGTACTTC
TRBD2 TRBJ2-2 few TRBV6-5 CASSAGATGELFF TGTGCCAGCAGTGCGGGAGCCACCGGGGAGCTGTTTTTT
- TRBJ1-2 many TRBV7-9 CASSLAPGTYGYTF TGTGCCAGCAGCTTAGCCCCAGGGACCTATGGCTACACCTTC
- TRBJ2-5 once TRBV7-3 CASSSGPGAQYF TGTGCCAGCAGCTCCGGTCCGGGGGCCCAGTACTTC
- TRBJ1-2 few TRBV19 CASSIGVNPNYGYTF TGTGCCAGTAGTATAGGGGTGAATCCTAACTATGGCTACACCTTC
TRBD2 TRBJ2-1 many TRBV11-1 CASSSGTSGPTNEQFF TGTGCCAGCAGCTCCGGGACTAGCGGTCCTACGAATGAGCAGTTCTTC
- TRBJ1-1 - TRBV3-1 CASSQDAARANTEAFF TGTGCCAGCAGCCAAGATGCAGCGCGGGCGAACACTGAAGCTTTCTTT
TRBD1 TRBJ1-1 few TRBV10-3 CAIRYSGTGKAFF TGTGCCATCAGATACTCCGGGACAGGGAAAGCTTTCTTT
TRBD2 TRBJ2-3 - TRBV6-8 CASSPAGVSTDTQYF TGTGCCAGCAGCCCAGCGGGAGTAAGCACAGATACGCAGTATTTT
TRBD1 TRBJ1-2 - TRBV12-3/TRBV12-4 CASRPGGSGYGYTF TGTGCCAGCAGGCCAGGGGGCTCTGGGTATGGCTACACCTTC
- TRBJ1-5 - TRBV6-2/TRBV6-3 CASSRKIPRNQPQHF TGTGCCAGCAGTCGCAAGATCCCTCGCAATCAGCCCCAGCATTTT
- TRBJ2-7 - TRBV4-1 CASSQDEGRYEQYF TGCGCCAGCAGCCAAGACGAGGGACGATACGAGCAGTACTTC
- TRBJ1-1 - TRBV30 CAWSVLVGNTEAFF TGTGCCTGGAGTGTACTGGTGGGGAACACTGAAGCTTTCTTT
TRBD1 TRBJ2-3 - TRBV7-2 CASSFGQGTSTDTQYF TGTGCCAGCAGCTTTGGACAGGGAACTAGCACAGATACGCAGTATTTT
- TRBJ1-4 few TRBV12-3/TRBV12-4 CASSLFTEKLFF TGTGCCAGCAGTCTTTTTACTGAAAAACTGTTTTTT
TRBD1 TRBJ2-7 many TRBV6-6 CASSYLRQGVNYEQYF TGTGCCAGCAGTTACCTAAGACAGGGCGTTAACTACGAGCAGTACTTC
- TRBJ2-5 few TRBV7-3 CASSEDSETQYF TGTGCCAGCAGCGAAGACAGCGAGACCCAGTACTTC
- TRBJ2-1 - TRBV12-3/TRBV12-4 CASSLATGREQFF TGTGCCAGCAGTTTAGCTACAGGGAGAGAGCAGTTCTTC
TRBD2 TRBJ2-1 few TRBV4-1 CASSYSGTSGGMGEQFF TGCGCCAGCAGCTACTCCGGGACAAGCGGGGGGATGGGTGAGCAGTTCTTC
- TRBJ2-5 once TRBV29-1 CSVAWAVQETQYF TGCAGCGTTGCGTGGGCGGTACAAGAGACCCAGTACTTC
- TRBJ2-1 - TRBV14 CASSQVRRAVEQFF TGTGCCAGCAGCCAAGTTCGGAGGGCGGTTGAGCAGTTCTTC
- TRBJ2-5 - TRBV20-1 CSALPLETQYF TGCAGTGCTCTTCCTCTAGAGACCCAGTACTTC
TRBD1 TRBJ1-2 few TRBV12-3/TRBV12-4 CASRPTGAGYTF TGTGCCAGCAGGCCGACAGGGGCTGGCTACACCTTC
- TRBJ1-5 - TRBV20-1 CSARFPGPNQPQHF TGCAGTGCTAGATTTCCTGGCCCCAATCAGCCCCAGCATTTT
- TRBJ1-2 - TRBV18 CASSPPGRGLIGYTF TGTGCCAGCTCACCACCGGGCCGGGGGCTTATTGGCTACACCTTC
TRBD1 TRBJ2-3 - TRBV6-2/TRBV6-3 CASSYSRTRGLGTDTQYF TGTGCCAGCAGTTACTCCCGTACTAGGGGGCTCGGCACAGATACGCAGTATTTT
TRBD2 TRBJ2-3 few TRBV2 CASSGLAENTQYF TGTGCCAGCAGTGGACTAGCGGAAAATACGCAGTATTTT
- TRBJ2-1 - TRBV23-1 CASSPPTRPGRGEQFF TGCGCCAGCAGTCCCCCGACTAGGCCAGGGAGAGGTGAGCAGTTCTTC
TRBD1 TRBJ2-5 few TRBV28 CASSFAFRMGQDEKETQYF TGTGCCAGCAGTTTTGCGTTTCGAATGGGACAGGACGAAAAAGAGACCCAGTACTTC
- TRBJ1-1 - TRBV6-1 CASSNGGEAFF TGTGCCAGCAGCAACGGTGGGGAGGCTTTCTTT
- TRBJ1-3 many TRBV7-6 CASSLSVQTAGNTIYF TGTGCCAGCAGCTTAAGCGTCCAGACGGCCGGAAACACCATATATTTT
TRBD2 TRBJ2-1 - TRBV6-2/TRBV6-3 CASSPLVAGYNEQFF TGTGCCAGCAGTCCCTTAGTAGCGGGGTACAATGAGCAGTTCTTC
- TRBJ1-6 - TRBV6-1 CASTMGNSPLHF TGTGCCAGCACGATGGGCAATTCACCCCTCCACTTT
- TRBJ1-1 few TRBV27 CASSPPGTEAFF TGTGCCAGCAGTCCCCCGGGGACTGAAGCTTTCTTT